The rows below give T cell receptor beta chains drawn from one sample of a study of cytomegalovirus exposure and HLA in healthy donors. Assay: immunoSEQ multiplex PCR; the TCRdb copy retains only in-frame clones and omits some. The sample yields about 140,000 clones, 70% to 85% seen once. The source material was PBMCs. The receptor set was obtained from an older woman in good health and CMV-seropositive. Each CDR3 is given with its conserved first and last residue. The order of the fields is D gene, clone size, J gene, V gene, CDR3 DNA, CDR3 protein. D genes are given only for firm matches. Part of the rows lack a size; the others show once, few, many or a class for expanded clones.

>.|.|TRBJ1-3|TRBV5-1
TGCGCCAGCAGCTCATCAGGGGATACAAACACCATATATTTT
CASSSSGDTNTIYF
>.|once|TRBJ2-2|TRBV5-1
TGCGCCAGCAGCTTGGGACTAGAGATCTCAAACACCGGGGAGCTGTTTTTT
CASSLGLEISNTGELFF
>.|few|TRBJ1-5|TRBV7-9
TGTGCCAGCAGCTCGGGGGGGGACAATCAGCCCCAGCATTTT
CASSSGGDNQPQHF
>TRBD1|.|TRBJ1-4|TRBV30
TGTGCCTGGAGTGGTCGGACAGGGGGCAGAGAAAAACTGTTTTTT
CAWSGRTGGREKLFF
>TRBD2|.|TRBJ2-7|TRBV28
TGTGCCAGCAGTAGCGGGGTAACCTACGAGCAGTACTTC
CASSSGVTYEQYF
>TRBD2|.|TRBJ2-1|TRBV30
TGTGCCTCCCGAGCGGGAGAATTCCATGAGCAGTTCTTC
CASRAGEFHEQFF
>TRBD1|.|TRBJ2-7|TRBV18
TGTGCCAGCTCAGACCGGGACAGGGGTTTAGGGAACGAGCAGTACTTC
CASSDRDRGLGNEQYF
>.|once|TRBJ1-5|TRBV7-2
TGTGCCAGCAGCTTTAGAGCGACTCAGCCCCAGCATTTT
CASSFRATQPQHF
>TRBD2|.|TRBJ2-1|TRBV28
TGTGCCAGCAGTTTACATGGCGGGAGTTTGAATGAGCAGTTCTTC
CASSLHGGSLNEQFF
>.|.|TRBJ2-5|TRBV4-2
TGTGCCAGCAGCCAAGAGATGAGCGGCGAGACCCAGTACTTC
CASSQEMSGETQYF
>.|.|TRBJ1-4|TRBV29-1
TGCAGCGTTCGGGAGACAGCCTTTAATGAAAAACTGTTTTTT
CSVRETAFNEKLFF
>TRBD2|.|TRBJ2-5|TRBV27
TGTGCCAGCAAGGGGATTTTTTCGGGAGGGAAGGGTGAGACCCAGTACTTC
CASKGIFSGGKGETQYF
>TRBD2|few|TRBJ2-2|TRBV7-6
TGTGCCAGCAGCTTATTAGCGGGAACGGGCACCGGGGAGCTGTTTTTT
CASSLLAGTGTGELFF
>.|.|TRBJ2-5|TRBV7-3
TGTGCCAGCAGCCTTCAAGAGACCCAGTACTTC
CASSLQETQYF
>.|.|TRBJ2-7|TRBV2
TGTGCCAGCAGTGAAGCGCCCAGGAATCAAGAGCAGTACTTC
CASSEAPRNQEQYF
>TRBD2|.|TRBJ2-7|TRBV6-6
TGTGCCAGCAAACTCGTAGCGGGATTCTACGAGCAGTACTTC
CASKLVAGFYEQYF
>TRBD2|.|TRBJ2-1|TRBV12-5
TGTGCTAGTGGGCGGGAGAGGTATGAGCAGTTCTTC
CASGRERYEQFF
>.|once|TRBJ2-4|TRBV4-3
TGCGCCAGCAGCCAAGCCGGGTTAGGTAAAAACATTCAGTACTTC
CASSQAGLGKNIQYF
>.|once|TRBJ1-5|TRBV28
TGTGCCAGCAGCCGGACACATAGCAATCAGCCCCAGCATTTT
CASSRTHSNQPQHF
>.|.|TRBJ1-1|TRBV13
TGTGCCAGCAGCTTAGGGGGCAGGGGGAACACTGAAGCTTTCTTT
CASSLGGRGNTEAFF
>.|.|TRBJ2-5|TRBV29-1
TGCAGCGTTGTCCGGGGGGACATCCAAGAGACCCAGTACTTC
CSVVRGDIQETQYF
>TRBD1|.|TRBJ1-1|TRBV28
TGTGCCAGCAGTCCCGGCTCGCTCGGGACAGGTTACACTGAAGCTTTCTTT
CASSPGSLGTGYTEAFF
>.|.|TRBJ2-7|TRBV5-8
TGTGCCAGCAGCCCCATACTAGGGAGCTCCTACGAGCAGTACTTC
CASSPILGSSYEQYF
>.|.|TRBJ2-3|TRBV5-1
TGCGCCAGCAGCTTGGCCCTCCTTAAAAACACAGATACGCAGTATTTT
CASSLALLKNTDTQYF
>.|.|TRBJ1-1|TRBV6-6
TGTGCCAGCAGGCTAAAGCTGACAGGGAACACTGAAGCTTTCTTT
CASRLKLTGNTEAFF
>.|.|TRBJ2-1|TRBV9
TGTGCCAGCAGCGAGGGGGGAGGGAGGGGTGAGCAGTTCTTC
CASSEGGGRGEQFF
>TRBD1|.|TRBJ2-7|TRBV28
TGTGCCAGCAGCCAAGGCGGGACAGGGATCTTCGAGCAGTACTTC
CASSQGGTGIFEQYF
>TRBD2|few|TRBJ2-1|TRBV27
TGTGCCAGCAGTGTACTAGCGGGAGATTACAATGAGCAGTTCTTC
CASSVLAGDYNEQFF
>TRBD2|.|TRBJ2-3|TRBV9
TGTGCCAGCAGCGACCCGCGACTAGCGGGGAGCACAGATACGCAGTATTTT
CASSDPRLAGSTDTQYF
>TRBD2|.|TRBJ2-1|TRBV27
TGTGCCAGCAGTTGGAGCGGGGATGGTGAGCAGTTCTTC
CASSWSGDGEQFF
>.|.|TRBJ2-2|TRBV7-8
TGTGCCAGCAGCGCACAGTTCAACACCGGGGAGCTGTTTTTT
CASSAQFNTGELFF